This T cell receptor beta chain was observed in a study of blood T cell repertoires in COVID-19. This clone was recorded only once. The table came from immunoSEQ multiplex PCR; TCRdb's copy has only in-frame clones and leaves some out. The sample has approximately 230,000 clones; roughly 85% are singletons. The CDR3 runs to 14 residues. Per germline, CDR1 SGHNT and CDR2 YYREEE (reference sequence). V lost 4 bases to trimming and J lost 9 bases, with 17 bases between them. The material sequenced was peripheral blood. The TCR was taken from a man aged 25 to 45 who had recovered from COVID-19. This chain uses TRBV5-4 with TRBJ2-1, with D tentatively TRBD2 (7 bases). In DNA, the CDR3 is TGTGCCAGCAGCCGGGGGGCGGGTACGGGTGAGCAGTTCTTC. It encodes CASSRGAGTGEQFF.